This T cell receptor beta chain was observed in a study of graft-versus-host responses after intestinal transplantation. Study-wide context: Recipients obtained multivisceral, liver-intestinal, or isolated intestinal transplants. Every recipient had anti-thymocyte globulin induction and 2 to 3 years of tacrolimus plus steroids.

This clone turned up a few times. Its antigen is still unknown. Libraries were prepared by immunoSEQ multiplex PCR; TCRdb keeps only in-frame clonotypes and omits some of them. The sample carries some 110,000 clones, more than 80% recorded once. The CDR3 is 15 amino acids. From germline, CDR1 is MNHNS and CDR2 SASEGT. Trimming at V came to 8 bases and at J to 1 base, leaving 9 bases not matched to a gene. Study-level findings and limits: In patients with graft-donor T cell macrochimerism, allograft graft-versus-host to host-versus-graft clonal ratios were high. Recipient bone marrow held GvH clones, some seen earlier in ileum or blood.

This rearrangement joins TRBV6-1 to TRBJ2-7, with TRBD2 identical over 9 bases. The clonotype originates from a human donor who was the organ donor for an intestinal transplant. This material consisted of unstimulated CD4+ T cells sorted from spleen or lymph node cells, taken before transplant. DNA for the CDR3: TGTGCCAGCCGTAGGGTAGCGGGAGAATCCTACGAGCAGTACTTC. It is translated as CASRRVAGESYEQYF.